This passage covers 4 T cell receptor beta chains from one sample sequenced in a study of blood T cell repertoires in COVID-19. The table came from immunoSEQ multiplex PCR; TCRdb's copy has only in-frame clones and leaves some out. This sample carries about 160,000 clones, roughly nine tenths of them seen once, and the ten largest clones take 15% to 20%. Sequenced sample: peripheral blood. The receptors were sampled from a man in his sixties with active or convalescent COVID-19.

The chain recombines TRBV27 with TRBJ1-2, with 7 bases aligning to TRBD1. V was clipped by 5 bases and J by 4 bases; unmatched bases: 10. Germline values: CDR1 MNHEY, CDR2 SMNVEV (reference sequence). The CDR3 has 15 residues. The chain's CDR3 is CASSPRGFRIYGYTF. The CDR3 DNA is TGTGCCAGCAGTCCCAGGGGGTTCCGGATCTATGGCTACACCTTC.

This clone was counted once. The rearrangement uses TRBV19 and TRBJ2-2; possible D gene TRBD1, 5 bases. Looked up from germline, CDR1 is LNHDA and CDR2 is SQIVND (reference sequence). CDR3 length: 16 residues. Trimming took 3 bases from V and 0 from J, leaving 11 bases between them. The CDR3 DNA reads TGTGCCAGTAGTATCCCCAGGACACCGAACACCGGGGAGCTGTTTTTT. Protein product: CASSIPRTPNTGELFF. Full variable domain (remainder filled in from reference TRBV19 and TRBJ2-2): DGGITQSPKYLFRKEGQNVTLSCEQNLNHDAMYWYRQDPGQGLRLIYYSQIVNDFQKGDIAEGYSVSREKKESFPLTVTSAQKNPTAFYLCASSIPRTPNTGELFFGEGSRLTVL.

V is TRBV19 and J is TRBJ1-2, with a weak D call TRBD1 (6 bases). V was pared by 10 bases and J by 5 bases, with 23 bases between. The germline V gene encodes CDR1 LNHDA and CDR2 SQIVND (reference sequence). The CDR3 sequence is 15 residues long. The CDR3 nucleotides are TGTGCCACCTCGTACAGGGCCGCCTCCCAATATGGCTACACCTTC. Amino acids: CATSYRAASQYGYTF.

The chain links TRBV5-4 to TRBJ2-7; perhaps TRBD2 as D (6 bases). The V and J ends lost 4 bases and 1 base respectively, with 12 bases between them. Germline V CDR1 and CDR2: SGHNT, YYREEE (reference sequence). The CDR3 sequence is 14 residues long. The CDR3 DNA sequence: TGTGCCAGCAGCCCCGGGACTCTATCCTACGAGCAGTACTTC. Encoded protein: CASSPGTLSYEQYF.